This record concerns one TCR beta chain sequence. The antigen remains undetermined. The repertoire was sequenced with immunoSEQ multiplex PCR; TCRdb's copy has only in-frame clones and lacks some. Seen here are tens of thousands of clones, about 83% observed once, and the top ten hold 8.5% to 9%. This sample is part of a study of T cell responses to AZD1222 COVID-19 vaccine. Overall study findings and caveats: The study found vaccine-associated CD4 TCRs spanning spike, dominant at 160-218 and 743-854. The donors showed a predominance of white British ancestry and of females, with possible underestimation of clonal diversity.

Sequenced here: peripheral blood, sampled on day 0 of AZD1222 vaccination. This TCR came from an adult in good health.

For the CDR3, the DNA is TGCGCCAGCAGCCCAGGCGGGGGCGCTTGGGGCACTGAAGCTTTCTTT. Protein: CASSPGGGAWGTEAFF. The chain uses TRBV4-1 and TRBJ1-1, with D possibly matching TRBD1 (6 bases). This CDR3 region has 16 residues. V dropped 4 bases and J dropped 4 bases, with 19 bases sitting between them. In germline, CDR1 is MGHRA, CDR2 YSYEKL.